This T cell receptor (beta chain) was recorded in a study of blood T cell repertoires in COVID-19. The wider study: From T cells, B-cell-depleted T cells, or PBMCs came the material, which was cDNA or gDNA.

J gave up 0 bases and V 3 bases, and 2 bases lay outside the gene matches. This CDR3 comprises 14 residues. In germline, CDR1 is SGHRS, CDR2 YFSETQ. The method was immunoSEQ multiplex PCR; TCRdb's version includes in-frame clones alone and lacks a portion of them. The table shows approximately 200,000 clones, with about 80% occurring only once. The receptor was isolated from a middle-aged man who had recovered from COVID-19. Sequenced input: PBMCs or T cells enriched from blood (not recorded which). The V gene is TRBV5-1, the J gene TRBJ1-1; TRBD1 aligns across 7 bases. CDR3 residues: CASSSGQMNTEAFF. The DNA for the CDR3 is TGCGCCAGCAGCTCGGGACAGATGAACACTGAAGCTTTCTTT.